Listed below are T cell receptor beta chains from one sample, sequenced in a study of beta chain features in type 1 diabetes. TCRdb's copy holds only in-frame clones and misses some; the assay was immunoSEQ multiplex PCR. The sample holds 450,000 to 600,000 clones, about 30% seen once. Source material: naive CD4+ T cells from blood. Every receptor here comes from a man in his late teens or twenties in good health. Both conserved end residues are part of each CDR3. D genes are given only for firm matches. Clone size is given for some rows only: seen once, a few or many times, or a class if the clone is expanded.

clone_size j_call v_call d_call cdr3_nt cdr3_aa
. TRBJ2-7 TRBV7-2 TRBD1 TGTGCCAGCAGCTTAGAGCAGGGGGCCGCCTACGAGCAGTACTTC CASSLEQGAAYEQYF
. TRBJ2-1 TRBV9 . TGTGCCAGCAGCGTTCTGGGATGGAATGAGCAGTTCTTC CASSVLGWNEQFF
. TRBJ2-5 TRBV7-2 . TGTGCCAGCAGCCCGGCCGCGGCCGTTGAGACCCAGTACTTC CASSPAAAVETQYF
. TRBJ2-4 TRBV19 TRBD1 TGTGCCAGTAGTATCCAGGGGGCAGACATTCAGTACTTC CASSIQGADIQYF
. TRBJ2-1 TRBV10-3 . TGTGCCACCTTAGACAGGCGAATCTACAATGAGCAGTTCTTC CATLDRRIYNEQFF
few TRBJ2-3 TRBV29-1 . TGCAGCTTAAGACTCATCGGCACAGATACGCAGTATTTT CSLRLIGTDTQYF
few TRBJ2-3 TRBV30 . TGTGCCTGGAGTGTATCAGATACGCAGTATTTT CAWSVSDTQYF
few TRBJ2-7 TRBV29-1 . TGCAGCGTCAGTGACGGATACTACGAGCAGTACTTC CSVSDGYYEQYF
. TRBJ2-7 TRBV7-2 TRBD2 TGTGCCAGCAGCTTAGCGCAGACTAGCGGGAAAAACTTC CASSLAQTSGKNF
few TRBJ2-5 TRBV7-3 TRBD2 TGTGCCAGCAGCTTACGCGGGAGCGGTGAGACCCAGTACTTC CASSLRGSGETQYF
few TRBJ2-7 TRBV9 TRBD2 TGTGCCAGCAGTGCCGGGACTAGCAACTCCTACGAGCAGTACTTC CASSAGTSNSYEQYF
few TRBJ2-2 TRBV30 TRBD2 TGTGCCTGGAGTGTTCATCCAGCGGGAGGGCCACGTAACACCGGGGAGCTGTTTTTT CAWSVHPAGGPRNTGELFF
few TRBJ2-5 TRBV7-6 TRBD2 TGTGCCAGCAGCTTAGCTCTAGCGGGAGGTGACGAGACCCAGTACTTC CASSLALAGGDETQYF
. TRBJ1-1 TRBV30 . TGTGCCTGGGGGATGATGACAGGGAACACTGAAGCTTTCTTT CAWGMMTGNTEAFF
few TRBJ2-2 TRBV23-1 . TGCGCCAGGGCGTTTGCTATAGGGCAGCCGAACACCGGGGAGCTGTTTTTT CARAFAIGQPNTGELFF
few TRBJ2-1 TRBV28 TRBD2 TGTGCCAGCAGTGGGAGCGGGATTGGAGTTGAGCAGTTCTTC CASSGSGIGVEQFF
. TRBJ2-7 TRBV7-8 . TGTGCCAGCGGCTTTAGGCAGCCTATCCACGAGCAGTACTTC CASGFRQPIHEQYF
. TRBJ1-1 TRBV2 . TGTGCCAGCGAGAGGGAAATGAACACTGAAGCTTTCTTT CASEREMNTEAFF
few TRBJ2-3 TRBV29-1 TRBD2 TGCAGCGTTGAACGTCTCGGACTAGCGGACTACTTCGGCACAGATACGCAGTATTTT CSVERLGLADYFGTDTQYF
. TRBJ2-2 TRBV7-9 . TGTGCCAGCAGCCTAGGGGCTGCCGGGGAGCTGTTTTTT CASSLGAAGELFF
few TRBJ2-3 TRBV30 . TGTGCCTGGAAGATAGGGCAGGAGGGCACAGATACGCAGTATTTT CAWKIGQEGTDTQYF
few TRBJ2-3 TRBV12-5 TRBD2 TGTGCTAGTGGTTCGCGGACTAGCGGGAGGCCAGATACGCAGTATTTT CASGSRTSGRPDTQYF
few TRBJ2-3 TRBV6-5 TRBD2 TGTGCCAGCAGTTACGGGACTAGCGCGCGCACAGATACGCAGTATTTT CASSYGTSARTDTQYF
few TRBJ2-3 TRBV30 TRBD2 TGTGCCTGGGCGCCACTAGCGCTCGCAGATACGCAGTATTTT CAWAPLALADTQYF
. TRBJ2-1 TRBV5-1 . TGCGCCAGCAGCCCGGGCTCGGAGGTCTACAATGAGCAGTTCTTC CASSPGSEVYNEQFF
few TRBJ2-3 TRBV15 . TGTGCCACCAGCAGAGCGCAGGGGAGGGATACGCAGTATTTT CATSRAQGRDTQYF
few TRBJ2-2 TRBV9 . TGTGCCAGCAGCCCGCGCGGTTCCACGAACACCGGGGAGCTGTTTTTT CASSPRGSTNTGELFF
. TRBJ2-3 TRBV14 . TGTGCCAGCAGCCAAGTTATCCGACAGGGAGGAGATACGCAGTATTTT CASSQVIRQGGDTQYF
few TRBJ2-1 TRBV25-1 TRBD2 TGTGCCAGCAGTGAAAAGGGCGGGAGTCTCTACAATGAGCAGTTCTTC CASSEKGGSLYNEQFF
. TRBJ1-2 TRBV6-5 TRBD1 TGTGCCAGCAGTTACGACATGACAGGGGAGTATGGCTACACCTTC CASSYDMTGEYGYTF
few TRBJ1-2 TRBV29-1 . TGCAGCATTACAGGGAGCTATGGCTACACCTTC CSITGSYGYTF
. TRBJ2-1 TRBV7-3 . TGTGCCAGCAGCTTCACGGGCTATGAGCAGTTCTTC CASSFTGYEQFF
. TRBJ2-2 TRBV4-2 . TGTGCCAGCAGCCGTGTGACGCAGAACACCGGGGAGCTGTTTTTT CASSRVTQNTGELFF
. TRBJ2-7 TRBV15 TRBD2 TGTGCCACCAGCAGAGGTCCTAGCGGCAGGTACGAGCAGTACTTC CATSRGPSGRYEQYF
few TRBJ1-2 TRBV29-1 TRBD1 TGCAGCGTTGGAGGGGACAGGGCGTTCTATGGCTACACCTTC CSVGGDRAFYGYTF
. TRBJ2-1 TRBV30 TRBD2 TGTGCCTGGGCCCACCTAGCGGGAGGGCTCAATGAGCAGTTCTTC CAWAHLAGGLNEQFF
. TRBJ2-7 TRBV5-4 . TGTGCCAGCAGCGTCAATCAGGGTTACGAGCAGTACTTC CASSVNQGYEQYF
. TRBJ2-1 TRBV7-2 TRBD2 TGTGCCAGCAGCCCGGGACTACGCAATGAGCAGTTCTTC CASSPGLRNEQFF
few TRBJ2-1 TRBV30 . TGTGCCTGGAGTCCCAGTTGGTATGAGCAGTTCTTC CAWSPSWYEQFF
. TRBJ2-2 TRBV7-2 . TGTGCCAGCAGCTATCTTGGAACGGGTACCGGGGAGCTGTTTTTT CASSYLGTGTGELFF
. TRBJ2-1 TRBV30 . TGTGCCTGGAGTGTACCGGGACCCCGGTTCTTC CAWSVPGPRFF
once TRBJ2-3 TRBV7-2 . TGTGCCAGCAGCTTGGCCCGCGTAGATACGCAGTATTTT CASSLARVDTQYF
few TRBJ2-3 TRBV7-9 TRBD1 TGTGCCGAAGTGACAGGGGATGGCACAGATACGCAGTATTTT CAEVTGDGTDTQYF
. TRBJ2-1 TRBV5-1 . TGCGCCAGCAGCGAGATGGGGGATGAGCAGTTCTTC CASSEMGDEQFF
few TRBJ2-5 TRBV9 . TGTGCCAGCAGCAGGGACAACCAAGAGACCCAGTACTTC CASSRDNQETQYF
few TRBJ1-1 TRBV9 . TGTGCCAGCAGCGTAGAACCGAACACTGAAGCTTTCTTT CASSVEPNTEAFF
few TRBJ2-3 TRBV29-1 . TGCAGCGCCGGCTCCGGGACTGGGAGCACAGATACGCAGTATTTT CSAGSGTGSTDTQYF
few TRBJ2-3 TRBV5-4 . TGTGCCAGCAGCTTGACGAGGGGCATTGGCACAGATACGCAGTATTTT CASSLTRGIGTDTQYF
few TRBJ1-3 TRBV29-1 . TGCAGCGTGGTACCGGACAGAAACGCTGGAAACACCATATATTTT CSVVPDRNAGNTIYF
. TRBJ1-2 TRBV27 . TGTGCCAGCAGTTGGGGCAGAGGGAACTATGGCTACACCTTC CASSWGRGNYGYTF